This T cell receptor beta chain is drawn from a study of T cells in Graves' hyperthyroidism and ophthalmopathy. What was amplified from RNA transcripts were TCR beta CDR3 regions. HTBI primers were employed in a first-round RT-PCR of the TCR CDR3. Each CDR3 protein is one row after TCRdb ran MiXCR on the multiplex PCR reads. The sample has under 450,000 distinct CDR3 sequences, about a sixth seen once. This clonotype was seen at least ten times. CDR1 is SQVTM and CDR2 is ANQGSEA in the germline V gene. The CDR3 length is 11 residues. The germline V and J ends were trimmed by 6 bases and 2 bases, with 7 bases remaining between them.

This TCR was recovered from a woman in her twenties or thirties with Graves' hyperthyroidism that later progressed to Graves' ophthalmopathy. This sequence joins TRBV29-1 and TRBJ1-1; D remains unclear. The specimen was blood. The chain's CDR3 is CSVVQNTEAFF. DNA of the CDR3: TGCAGCGTCGTACAAAACACTGAAGCTTTCTTT.